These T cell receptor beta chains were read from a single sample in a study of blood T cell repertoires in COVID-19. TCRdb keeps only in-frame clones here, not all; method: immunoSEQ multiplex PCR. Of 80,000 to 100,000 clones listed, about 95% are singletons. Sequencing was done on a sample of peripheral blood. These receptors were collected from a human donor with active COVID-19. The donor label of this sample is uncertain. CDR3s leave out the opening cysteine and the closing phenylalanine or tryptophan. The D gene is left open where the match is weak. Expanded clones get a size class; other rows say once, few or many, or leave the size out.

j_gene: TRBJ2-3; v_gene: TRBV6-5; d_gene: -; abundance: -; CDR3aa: ASRWQGSTDTQY
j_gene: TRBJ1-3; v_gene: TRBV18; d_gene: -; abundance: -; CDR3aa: ASSPRSREDTIY
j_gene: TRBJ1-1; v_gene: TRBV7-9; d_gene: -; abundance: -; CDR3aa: ASRPPKNTEAF
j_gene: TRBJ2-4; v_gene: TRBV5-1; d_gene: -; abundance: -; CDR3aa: ASSGGDRLAKNIQY
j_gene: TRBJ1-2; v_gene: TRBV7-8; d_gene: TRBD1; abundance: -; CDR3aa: ASSLRQGNYGYT
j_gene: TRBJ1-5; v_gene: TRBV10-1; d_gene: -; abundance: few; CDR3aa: ASRLGESNQPQH
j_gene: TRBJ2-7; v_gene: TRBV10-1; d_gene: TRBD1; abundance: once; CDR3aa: ASKLGTGDILGVPRTYEQY
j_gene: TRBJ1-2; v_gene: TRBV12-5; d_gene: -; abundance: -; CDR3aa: ASGLGQGLDYGYT
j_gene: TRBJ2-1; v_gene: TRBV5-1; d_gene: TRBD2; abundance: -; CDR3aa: ASSFGASGDYNEQF
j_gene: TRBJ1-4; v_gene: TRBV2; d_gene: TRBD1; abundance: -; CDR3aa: ASNEGAKLF
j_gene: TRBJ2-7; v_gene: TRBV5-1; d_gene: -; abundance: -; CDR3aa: ASSNTGGGTYEQY
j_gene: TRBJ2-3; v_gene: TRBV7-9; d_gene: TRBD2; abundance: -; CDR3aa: ASSLASSGKSDTQY
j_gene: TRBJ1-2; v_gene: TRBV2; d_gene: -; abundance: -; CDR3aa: ASSGTGVNYGYT
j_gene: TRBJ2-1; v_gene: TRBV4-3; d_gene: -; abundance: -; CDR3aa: ASSPIVYSYNEQF
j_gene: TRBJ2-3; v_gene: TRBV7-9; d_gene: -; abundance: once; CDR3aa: ASSFGPHYDTQY